One sample yielded the 30 T cell receptor beta chains listed below, sequenced in a study of tumor-infiltrating lymphocytes in primary liver carcinoma (dated by TCRdb to 2015 to 2018). Without any cell sorting, total RNA and DNA were extracted together from approximately 20-30 mg of bulk tissue using the AllPrep DNA/RNA mini kit. Reads for this sample came from an Illumina HiSeq 2500. A constant-region primer and ProtoScript II reverse transcriptase were used to reverse-transcribe TCRbeta-specific cDNA from roughly 0.55 ug total RNA. Three nested multiplex PCR rounds, following a slightly modified ARM-PCR procedure, were used to build the TCRbeta libraries. Each of the first two PCR rounds ran for approximately 10 cycles using multiplex TRBV1-TRBV30 forward primers together with a Cbeta reverse primer. TCRdb passed the public sequencing reads through fastp at Q25 and MiXCR, retaining productive beta sequences. Rows with one shared CDR3 protein collapse into an entry with the most common genes and DNA. In this sample the table shows around 47,000 distinct CDR3 sequences, approximately 70% of which occur a single time. The ten largest clones represent about 18% of the sample.

The specimen sequenced was liver tumor tissue from sampling region 2. Read against the paper, the sample's cell subset or site label means: tumor region T2, inferior pole. The receptors originated from a man between 40 and 49 years old with primary liver carcinoma and hepatitis B virus infection.

This sequence joins TRBV21-1 and TRBJ2-7; the table's D call, TRBD2, was not checked against the DNA. TRBV21-1 is classified as a pseudogene. The CDR3 contains 16 residues. As DNA, the CDR3 is TGTGCCAGCAGCTCAGGCTGGGGGGCTAGCGGCTACGAGCAGTACTTC. This codes for CASSSGWGASGYEQYF.

For the CDR3, the DNA is TGTGCCACCAGTGACCGGGGCATAGGACGGCCCCAGCATTTT. Its protein is CATSDRGIGRPQHF. The chain is built from TRBV24-1 and TRBJ1-5, with D possibly matching TRBD1 (5 bases). Trimming cost V 4 bases and J 9 bases, with 15 bases left between them. Germline V gene data show CDR1 as KGHDR and CDR2 as SFDVKD. This CDR3 is 14 amino acids long.

The J gene is TRBJ2-3, the V gene TRBV11-2; 7 bases are shared with TRBD2. V was pared by 0 bases and J by 14 bases, with 20 bases of the junction left unmatched. CDR3 length: 17 residues. Germline assignment: CDR1 SGHAT and CDR2 FQNNGV. The DNA for the CDR3 is TGTGCCAGCAGCTTAGATCCGGGGGAGACTAGCACAGATATACTGTATTTT. Its translation: CASSLDPGETSTDILYF.

On this clonotype: One end of the junction is discordant with germline, which a read error may explain. This sequence joins TRBV11-2 and TRBJ2-4; D perhaps matches TRBD1 (5 bases). In germline, CDR1 is SGHAT, CDR2 FQNNGV. This CDR3 region has 16 residues. CDR3: CTSNPDPQGAKNIQYF. The CDR3 bases are TGTACCAGCAACCCCGACCCGCAGGGAGCCAAAAACATTCAGTACTTC.

Turning to this clonotype: The junction and the germline gene differ at one end; a read error may be behind it. The gene calls are TRBV10-1 and TRBJ2-1, with TRBD2 identical over 8 bases. The CDR3 consists of 15 residues. CDR1 is WNHNN and CDR2 is SYGVQD in the germline V gene (reference sequence). CDR3: CACSDQSGGGNEQFF. The CDR3 DNA reads TGCGCCTGCAGTGACCAGAGCGGGGGTGGAAATGAGCAGTTCTTC.

Relative to its sample, this clonotype is medium-sized. This chain uses TRBV29-1 with TRBJ1-1; TRBD1 might be the D (5 bases). Germline V gene data show CDR1 as SQVTM and CDR2 as ANQGSEA. CDR3 length equals 12 residues. V was shortened by 6 bases and J by 7 bases, with 15 bases between the two germline ends. The CDR3 sequence: CSVRGGHLEAFF. CDR3 bases: TGCAGCGTGCGGGGCGGGCACCTTGAAGCTTTCTTT.

Note on this clonotype: Compared with germline, one end of the junction differs, possibly owing to a read error. The gene calls are TRBV28 and TRBJ2-2; 9 positions agree with TRBD1. CDR1 and CDR2 from the germline V gene are MDHEN and SYDVKM. The CDR3 is 16 amino acids. The CDR3 region has the DNA TGCACCAGCAGACCCCCGGGACAGGGAAGAACTGGGGAGCTGTTTTTT. It translates to CTSRPPGQGRTGELFF.

On this clonotype: The germline gene is not matched at one end of the junction; a read error may be the cause. V usage is TRBV11-2 and J usage is TRBJ2-5, with 8 bases lining up with TRBD2. Per germline, CDR1 SGHAT and CDR2 FQNNGV. This CDR3 contains 15 residues. CDR3 bases: TGTGCCTGCAGCTTGGGACGGACTAGCCAAGAGATCCAGTACTTC. This encodes CACSLGRTSQEIQYF.

Worth noting for this clonotype: Mismatch with germline at one junction end may stem from a read error. The rearrangement joins TRBV28 to TRBJ2-3, with D possibly TRBD2 on 8 matching bases. CDR1 is MDHEN and CDR2 is SYDVKM in the germline V gene. The CDR3 length is 14 residues. CDR3 residues: CASVHRGGTDKQYF. The CDR3 DNA sequence: TGTGCCAGTGTGCATCGGGGGGGGACAGATAAGCAGTATTTT.

In its sample, this clonotype was seen many times. This rearrangement joins TRBV9 to TRBJ1-1; tentative D call: TRBD1 (6 bases). The CDR3 is 17 residues long. The V end lost 4 bases, the J end lost 0 bases, and 19 bases lay between the germline ends. CDR1 and CDR2 from the germline V gene are SGDLS and YYNGEE. The CDR3 loop is CASSPGRGRGVNTEAFF. The CDR3 DNA is TGTGCCAGCAGCCCAGGCAGGGGAAGGGGTGTGAACACTGAAGCTTTCTTT.

In regard to this clonotype: The CDR3 does not close with the conserved phenylalanine or tryptophan, likely indicating a read error. The chain is built from TRBV5-1 and TRBJ1-1; unclear D gene. This CDR3 region has 13 residues. The V gene's germline CDR1 is SGHRS and CDR2 YFSETQ. V was shortened by 6 bases and J by 5 bases, with 14 bases between the two germline ends. CDR3 DNA: TGCGCCAGCACCACAAATCAGAATACTGAAGCTTTCTCT. It is translated as CASTTNQNTEAFS.

The V gene is TRBV11-1, the J gene TRBJ1-6, with a tentative D call TRBD1 (5 bases). V shed 9 bases and J shed 9 bases, with 15 bases lying between them. The length of the CDR3 is 13 residues. The germline V gene has CDR1 SGHAT and CDR2 FQDESV (reference sequence). The DNA for the CDR3 is TGTGCCAGTAGGCGGACAATGGTTTCACCCCTCCACTTT. Its translation: CASRRTMVSPLHF.

As concerns this clonotype: A read error may account for a junction end that differs from germline. The chain uses TRBV5-6 and TRBJ2-3; 9 nucleotides match TRBD2. Germline V gives CDR1 SGHDT, CDR2 YYEEEE. CDR3 length equals 18 residues. CDR3 bases: TGTGCCAACAGCTTGGCGGCAGGGCGGGAGGGCCGTACAGATACGCAGTATTTT. Amino acid sequence: CANSLAAGREGRTDTQYF.

As to this clonotype: A junction end diverges from the germline sequence, so it may reflect a read error. V and J are TRBV6-1 and TRBJ2-1; D uncertain. Germline V gene lookup returns CDR1 MNHNS and CDR2 SASEGT. This CDR3 is 14 amino acids long. The CDR3 sequence is CASSLKLTYNEQFF. The CDR3 DNA follows: TGTGCCAGCAGTCTCAAACTGACGTACAATGAACAGTTCTTC.

About this clonotype itself: Germline is not matched at one junction end, which may reflect a read error. This chain uses TRBV10-3 with TRBJ1-6, with a tentative D call TRBD1 (6 bases). The CDR3 sequence is 18 residues long. Germline V gene lookup returns CDR1 ENHRY and CDR2 SYGVKD. DNA for the CDR3: TGTGCCATCAGTGTGGCGAGCGGGGGCGCGTCTAATAATTCACCTCTCCACTTT. Amino acids: CAISVASGGASNNSPLHF.

On this clonotype itself: At one end, the junction sequence differs from germline, possibly due to a read error. The CDR3 DNA follows: TGCGCCAACAGCCACATATCTGAAGACAATGAAGCTTTCTTT. Translating it yields CANSHISEDNEAFF. The chain combines TRBV4-1 with TRBJ1-1; no firm D call. CDR1 and CDR2 from the germline V gene are MGHRA and YSYEKL. The CDR3 runs to 14 residues.

As to this clonotype: This may stem from a read error, because a much larger clone lies one nucleotide away. CDR3 residues: CASNSGTDTEAFF. CDR3 DNA sequence: TGTGCCAGCAATTCCGGGACAGACACTGAAGCTTTCTTT. V gene TRBV2 combines with J gene TRBJ1-1; 7 positions agree with TRBD1. V was clipped by 7 bases and J by 3 bases; unmatched bases: 5. This CDR3 is 13 amino acids long. CDR1 is SNHLY and CDR2 is FYNNEI in the germline V gene.

Concerning this clonotype itself: One end of the junction fails to match germline, which may point to a read error. This chain uses TRBV11-2 with TRBJ2-1, with D possibly called TRBD1 or TRBD2 (5 bases each). From germline, CDR1 is SGHAT and CDR2 FQNNGV. This CDR3 is built from 16 residues. The CDR3 nucleotides are TGTGTCAGCAGTTCTTATGGGGGATATCGCAACAATGAGCAGTTCTTC. Translating gives CVSSSYGGYRNNEQFF.

About this clonotype itself: Since the CDR3 does not end with the conserved phenylalanine or tryptophan, this likely comes from a read error. V and J are TRBV5-1 and TRBJ2-5, with D unclear. There are 15 residues in the CDR3. Germline values: CDR1 SGHRS, CDR2 YFSETQ. CDR3 residues: CASNFPGRNHETQYL. CDR3 coding DNA: TGCGCCAGCAACTTCCCCGGGCGGAACCACGAGACCCAGTACCTC.

As concerns this clonotype: An end of the junction does not agree with germline; a read error may underlie this. CDR3 in DNA: TGTGCCAACAGGACAGGGGGCGGAGGAGCCGTGGAGCTGGTTTTT. It codes for CANRTGGGGAVELVF. The chain carries TRBV6-1 and TRBJ2-2; 11 nucleotides align to TRBD1. Germline V lookup: CDR1 MNHNS, CDR2 SASEGT. This CDR3 has 15 residues.

This clonotype was seen a few times. V and J are TRBV20-1 and TRBJ2-2; 11 bases agree with TRBD2. There are 17 residues in the CDR3. V shed 4 bases and J 0 bases; nucleotides not matched to a gene: 7. Germline V gene sequence: CDR1 DFQATT, CDR2 SNEGSKA (reference sequence). The CDR3 spells CSAILAGVVPNTGELFF. The DNA for the CDR3 is TGCAGTGCTATACTAGCGGGAGTAGTTCCGAACACCGGGGAGCTGTTTTTT.

As concerns this clonotype: One junction end does not reproduce the germline sequence, and a read error may be involved. The CDR3 DNA follows: TGCGCCAGCAGCTTATGGGGAGACACTGTAGCTTTCTTT. Protein: CASSLWGDTVAFF. The chain carries TRBV5-1 and TRBJ1-1; D gene ambiguous. The CDR3 runs 13 residues. Germline-derived CDR1 and CDR2 are SGHRS and YFSETQ. Combining the CDR3 with reference TRBV5-1 and TRBJ1-1 gives the whole variable domain KAGVTQTPRYLIKTRGQQVTLSCSPISGHRSVSWYQQTPGQGLQFLFEYFSETQRNKGNFPGRFSGRQFSNSRSEMNVSTLELGDSALYLCASSLWGDTVAFFGQGTRLTVV.

With respect to this clonotype: Just one base apart from a much larger clone, this may be a read error. The chain joins TRBV15 to TRBJ1-6, with D unclear. The germline V and J ends were trimmed by 6 bases and 8 bases, with 11 bases remaining between them. The V gene's germline CDR1 is LNHNV and CDR2 YYDKDF (reference sequence). The CDR3 loop spans 13 amino acids. DNA for the CDR3: TGTGCCACCAGGAGCCTCCGGGATTCACCCCTCCACTTT. It is translated as CATRSLRDSPLHF. Supplemented by reference TRBV15 and TRBJ1-6, the full variable domain reads DAMVIQNPRYQVTQFGKPVTLSCSQTLNHNVMYWYQQKSSQAPKLLFHYYDKDFNNEADTPDNFQSRRPNTSFCFLDIRSPGLGDTAMYLCATRSLRDSPLHFGNGTRLTVT.

Comments on this clonotype: The junction and the germline gene differ at one end; a read error may be behind it. This chain uses TRBV6-5 with TRBJ2-3, with 12 bases lining up with TRBD2. The V gene's germline CDR1 is MNHEY and CDR2 SVGAGI. The CDR3 is made up of 15 amino acids. CDR3 sequence reads: CVSNLGLAGTETQYF. In nucleotides, the CDR3 is TGTGTCAGCAACCTAGGACTAGCGGGAACAGAAACGCAGTATTTT.

The chain uses TRBV29-1 and TRBJ2-3; TRBD1 might be the D (5 bases). Germline V gene data show CDR1 as SQVTM and CDR2 as ANQGSEA. The length of the CDR3 is 16 residues. Trimming stripped 6 bases from V and 11 bases from J, with 30 bases between. CDR3 in amino acids: CSVAEMDGRSTGMQYF. In DNA form, the CDR3 reads TGCAGCGTCGCTGAAATGGACGGACGTAGCACAGGTATGCAGTATTTT.

In regard to this clonotype: In this CDR3 the conserved last residue, phenylalanine or tryptophan, is missing, so a read error is likely. The chain is built from TRBV7-9 and TRBJ2-1, with D tentatively TRBD1 (5 bases). There are 15 residues in the CDR3. CDR1 and CDR2 from the germline V gene are SEHNR and FQNEAQ (reference sequence). The CDR3 sequence is CANSDSLSENNDQFL. The CDR3 bases are TGTGCCAACAGTGACAGTTTATCCGAAAACAATGATCAGTTCCTC.

About this clonotype itself: One end of the junction fails to match germline, which may point to a read error. The gene calls are TRBV5-1 and TRBJ2-3; weak D call: TRBD2 (6 bases). Germline V gene sequence: CDR1 SGHRS, CDR2 YFSETQ. The CDR3 length is 13 residues. The CDR3 here is CVSSSDAGDTQYF. The DNA of the CDR3 is TGCGTCAGCAGCTCGGACGCGGGGGATACGCAGTATTTT.

This clonotype was seen many times. The chain carries TRBV7-2 and TRBJ1-2, with TRBD1 matching over 8 bases. Germline V gives CDR1 SGHTA, CDR2 FQGNSA. Trimming at V came to 1 base and at J to 6 bases, leaving 4 bases not matched to a gene. The CDR3 is 14 residues long. Here the CDR3 DNA reads TGTGCCAGCAGCTTAGTGGGACAGGTGAATGGCTACACCTTC. It codes for CASSLVGQVNGYTF. Full variable domain (rest looked up from reference TRBV7-2 and TRBJ1-2): GAGVSQSPSNKVTEKGKDVELRCDPISGHTALYWYRQSLGQGLEFLIYFQGNSAPDKSGLPSDRFSAERTGGSVSTLTIQRTQQEDSAVYLCASSLVGQVNGYTFGSGTRLTVV.

The gene calls are TRBV4-1 and TRBJ1-1; the D is unclear. The CDR3 is 14 residues long. V lost 3 bases, J lost 2 bases, and 10 bases lay in between. Germline CDR1 is MGHRA and CDR2 is YSYEKL. The CDR3 spells CASSHISGNTEAFF. CDR3 DNA sequence: TGCGCCAGCAGCCACATATCTGGAAACACTGAAGCTTTCTTT.

To note about this clonotype: The junction departs from the called germline gene at one end, perhaps through a read error. The rearrangement joins TRBV11-1 to TRBJ2-1, with TRBD2 matching 8 bases. The CDR3 runs to 18 residues. In germline, CDR1 is SGHAT, CDR2 FQDESV (reference sequence). For the CDR3, the DNA is TGTGCCAGCTGCTTATACTGCTCCGCGGGAGGATCCTACGATGAGCAGTTCTTC. Its protein product is CASCLYCSAGGSYDEQFF.